A selection of T cell receptor beta chains follows, all from one sample in a study of regulatory T cells in long-lasting Graves disease. TCRdb itself ran the multiplex PCR reads through MiXCR, one entry per CDR3 protein. The top ten clones hold about 19% of a sample with roughly 360,000 distinct CDR3 sequences, 10% to 15% of them seen once. The same data also went into a second study, on T cells in Graves' hyperthyroidism and ophthalmopathy.

Sequencing used peripheral blood mononuclear cells (PBMCs), obtained at new diagnosis, from a patient treated with antithyroid drugs. The source is a woman between 18 and 30 years old with Graves disease. The CDR3 runs from the conserved cysteine through the conserved F or W. Fields, in order: J gene, clone size, D gene, V gene, CDR3 DNA, CDR3 protein. D genes are given only for firm matches. The size field is filled for only some rows; it gives once, few, many or a size class.

j_gene: TRBJ2-1; abundance: many; d_gene: TRBD2; v_gene: TRBV7-3; CDR3nt: TGTGCCAGCAGCTTAATAGGAGGAGCGGGAGGGCCGGGTGGTGAGCAGTTCTTC; CDR3aa: CASSLIGGAGGPGGEQFF
j_gene: TRBJ1-1; abundance: many; d_gene: NA; v_gene: TRBV7-9; CDR3nt: TGTGCCAGCAGCTTTGACCGAGGTGACACTGAAGCTTTCTTT; CDR3aa: CASSFDRGDTEAFF
j_gene: TRBJ1-1; abundance: many; d_gene: TRBD1; v_gene: TRBV6-2/TRBV6-3; CDR3nt: TGTGCCAGCAGTTACTCCAGGGGGATTAGCCGACTGAACACTGAAGCTTTCTTT; CDR3aa: CASSYSRGISRLNTEAFF
j_gene: TRBJ2-5; abundance: many; d_gene: TRBD1; v_gene: TRBV6-9; CDR3nt: TGTGCCAGCAGTTACGTGGGACAGCAAGAGACCCAGTACTTC; CDR3aa: CASSYVGQQETQYF
j_gene: TRBJ2-7; abundance: NA; d_gene: NA; v_gene: TRBV4-1; CDR3nt: TGCGCCAGCAGCCAGGAACTAGTAAGGGAGCGGTACTTC; CDR3aa: CASSQELVRERYF
j_gene: TRBJ2-5; abundance: many; d_gene: TRBD1; v_gene: TRBV27; CDR3nt: TGTGCCAGCAGTTCGGACAGGGGCGGCGATGAGACCCAGTACTTC; CDR3aa: CASSSDRGGDETQYF
j_gene: TRBJ2-5; abundance: many; d_gene: NA; v_gene: TRBV30; CDR3nt: TGTGCCTGGAGTGTAGGAGGAGGAGGGGAGACCCAGTACTTC; CDR3aa: CAWSVGGGGETQYF
j_gene: TRBJ2-7; abundance: many; d_gene: TRBD2; v_gene: TRBV7-2; CDR3nt: TGTGCCAGCAGCTCAACCGGGACTAGCGGAAACTACGAGCAGTACTTC; CDR3aa: CASSSTGTSGNYEQYF
j_gene: TRBJ2-1; abundance: many; d_gene: NA; v_gene: TRBV12-3/TRBV12-4; CDR3nt: TGTGCCAGCAGGAGGGGAAGAGGATACAATGAGCAGTTCTTC; CDR3aa: CASRRGRGYNEQFF
j_gene: TRBJ1-2; abundance: many; d_gene: NA; v_gene: TRBV11-3; CDR3nt: TGTGCCAGCAGCTCCGTTGGACTGAAGGGCTACACCTTC; CDR3aa: CASSSVGLKGYTF
j_gene: TRBJ2-1; abundance: many; d_gene: TRBD2; v_gene: TRBV12-3/TRBV12-4; CDR3nt: TGTGCCAGCAGTTTACTGAGACTAGCGGGTAGTGAGCAGTTCTTC; CDR3aa: CASSLLRLAGSEQFF
j_gene: TRBJ1-4; abundance: NA; d_gene: NA; v_gene: TRBV6-1; CDR3nt: TGTGCCAGCAGTCCTAGGCAGGTTAATGAAAAACTGTTTTTT; CDR3aa: CASSPRQVNEKLFF
j_gene: TRBJ1-2; abundance: many; d_gene: NA; v_gene: TRBV20-1; CDR3nt: TGCAGTGCTAGTGAGAACTCCTATGGCTACACCTTC; CDR3aa: CSASENSYGYTF
j_gene: TRBJ2-7; abundance: NA; d_gene: TRBD2; v_gene: TRBV28; CDR3nt: TGTGCCAGCAGTCTAAATGGCGGGGGAAGTCCCTACGAGCAGTACTTC; CDR3aa: CASSLNGGGSPYEQYF
j_gene: TRBJ1-4; abundance: many; d_gene: TRBD1; v_gene: TRBV2; CDR3nt: TGTGCCAGCAATTACGACAGGGGAGACGAAAAACTGTTTTTT; CDR3aa: CASNYDRGDEKLFF
j_gene: TRBJ1-5; abundance: many; d_gene: NA; v_gene: TRBV12-3/TRBV12-4; CDR3nt: TGTGCCAGCAGTTTATATACAGGGCCTAGCAATCAGCCCCAGCATTTT; CDR3aa: CASSLYTGPSNQPQHF
j_gene: TRBJ2-7; abundance: many; d_gene: TRBD2; v_gene: TRBV7-6; CDR3nt: TGTGCCAGCAGCTTAGTAGCGGGAGGGGGTTACGAGCAGTACTTC; CDR3aa: CASSLVAGGGYEQYF
j_gene: TRBJ2-2; abundance: many; d_gene: NA; v_gene: TRBV11-1; CDR3nt: TGTGCCAGCAGCCGGTCCCGGCGCACCGGGGAGCTGTTTTTT; CDR3aa: CASSRSRRTGELFF
j_gene: TRBJ2-1; abundance: many; d_gene: NA; v_gene: TRBV7-9; CDR3nt: TGTGCCAGCAGGTGGTGGGGGCCACAGAATGAGCAGTTCTTC; CDR3aa: CASRWWGPQNEQFF
j_gene: TRBJ2-5; abundance: many; d_gene: NA; v_gene: TRBV2; CDR3nt: TGTGCCAGCAGGGCACCGGGTGTGCAGACCCAGTACTTC; CDR3aa: CASRAPGVQTQYF
j_gene: TRBJ1-1; abundance: few; d_gene: NA; v_gene: TRBV13; CDR3nt: TGTGCCAGCAGCTTAGAGGGGTCGCGGACTGAAGCTTTCTTT; CDR3aa: CASSLEGSRTEAFF
j_gene: TRBJ2-1; abundance: many; d_gene: TRBD2; v_gene: TRBV20-1; CDR3nt: TGCAGTGCTAGCGGGGGGGCGGGGGTATCCTACAATGAGCAGTTCTTC; CDR3aa: CSASGGAGVSYNEQFF
j_gene: TRBJ2-3; abundance: NA; d_gene: NA; v_gene: TRBV10-1; CDR3nt: TGCGCCAGCAGTGAGCTGGGAGAAGGGGGTACGCAGTATTTT; CDR3aa: CASSELGEGGTQYF
j_gene: TRBJ2-7; abundance: NA; d_gene: TRBD2; v_gene: TRBV7-9; CDR3nt: TGTGCCAGCAGCTCGGGACTAGCGACGGACTACGAGCAGTACTTC; CDR3aa: CASSSGLATDYEQYF
j_gene: TRBJ1-2; abundance: many; d_gene: NA; v_gene: TRBV4-1; CDR3nt: TGCGCCAGCAGCCAAGCAGACGGCTTAAGGGGCTACACCTTC; CDR3aa: CASSQADGLRGYTF
j_gene: TRBJ1-5; abundance: few; d_gene: NA; v_gene: TRBV15; CDR3nt: TGTGCCACCAGCAGAGATAGGACAGCGACCTCACCTAGGAAGCCCCAGCATTTT; CDR3aa: CATSRDRTATSPRKPQHF
j_gene: TRBJ1-2; abundance: many; d_gene: NA; v_gene: TRBV12-3/TRBV12-4; CDR3nt: TGTGCCAGCAGTTCAGGACAGTCGGGCTATGGCTACACCTTC; CDR3aa: CASSSGQSGYGYTF
j_gene: TRBJ1-2; abundance: many; d_gene: TRBD1; v_gene: TRBV18; CDR3nt: TGTGCCAGCTCACCGGGACAGCTTAACTATGGCTACACCTTC; CDR3aa: CASSPGQLNYGYTF
j_gene: TRBJ2-7; abundance: many; d_gene: NA; v_gene: TRBV20-1; CDR3nt: TGCAGTGCTAGTGCCGGGACTGACGTTACGAGGCAGTACTTC; CDR3aa: CSASAGTDVTRQYF
j_gene: TRBJ2-5; abundance: NA; d_gene: NA; v_gene: TRBV3-1; CDR3nt: TGTGCCAGCAGCCCCGACCCCCTGGGGGCCGGAGAGACCCAGTACTTC; CDR3aa: CASSPDPLGAGETQYF
j_gene: TRBJ1-1; abundance: NA; d_gene: NA; v_gene: TRBV5-5; CDR3nt: TGTGCCAGCAGCACGGGACATTTTTCCGTGGCTTTCTTT; CDR3aa: CASSTGHFSVAFF
j_gene: TRBJ2-5; abundance: NA; d_gene: NA; v_gene: TRBV11-3; CDR3nt: TGTGCCAGCAGCTTGGAGGGGGTTAAAGAGACCCAGTACTTC; CDR3aa: CASSLEGVKETQYF
j_gene: TRBJ2-4; abundance: many; d_gene: NA; v_gene: TRBV27; CDR3nt: TGTGCCAGCAGTTTATCGGTATCTAGAGCTGTAGCCAAAAACATTCAGTACTTC; CDR3aa: CASSLSVSRAVAKNIQYF
j_gene: TRBJ2-3; abundance: few; d_gene: TRBD2; v_gene: TRBV29-1; CDR3nt: TGCAGCGCAGACGAGCGGGATAGCACAGATACGCAGTATTTT; CDR3aa: CSADERDSTDTQYF
j_gene: TRBJ1-4; abundance: NA; d_gene: NA; v_gene: TRBV4-1; CDR3nt: TGCGCCAGCAGCCGCTACCCCGGGGCTATTAATGAAAAACTGTTTTTT; CDR3aa: CASSRYPGAINEKLFF
j_gene: TRBJ1-2; abundance: few; d_gene: NA; v_gene: TRBV2; CDR3nt: TGTGCCAGCAGTGAATGGGGAGGATTCTATGGCTACACCTTC; CDR3aa: CASSEWGGFYGYTF
j_gene: TRBJ1-5; abundance: few; d_gene: NA; v_gene: TRBV4-3; CDR3nt: TGCGCCAGCAGCCAAGATTTCGGGGGCGCGGGTCAGCCCCAGCATTTT; CDR3aa: CASSQDFGGAGQPQHF
j_gene: TRBJ1-2; abundance: NA; d_gene: TRBD1; v_gene: TRBV4-1; CDR3nt: TGCGCCAGCAGCCAAGTGTTGAGGACAGGGTCTGGCTACACCTTC; CDR3aa: CASSQVLRTGSGYTF
j_gene: TRBJ2-7; abundance: few; d_gene: NA; v_gene: TRBV29-1; CDR3nt: TGCAGCGTTGGTACAGGGACGAGCGAGCAGTACTTC; CDR3aa: CSVGTGTSEQYF
j_gene: TRBJ1-2; abundance: few; d_gene: NA; v_gene: TRBV4-1; CDR3nt: TGCGCCAGCAGCCAAGAACTCAGGCGGGCCTATGGCTACACCTTC; CDR3aa: CASSQELRRAYGYTF
j_gene: TRBJ2-5; abundance: many; d_gene: NA; v_gene: TRBV12-5; CDR3nt: TGTGCTAGTGGTTTGGTGGAGGTAGAGACCCAGTACTTC; CDR3aa: CASGLVEVETQYF
j_gene: TRBJ2-7; abundance: many; d_gene: TRBD1; v_gene: TRBV28; CDR3nt: TGTGCCAGCAGTTTAGGACAGGGCGGGTCCTACGAGCAGTACTTC; CDR3aa: CASSLGQGGSYEQYF
j_gene: TRBJ2-5; abundance: many; d_gene: TRBD1; v_gene: TRBV28; CDR3nt: TGTGCCAGCAGATTTCACAATCGAGCCTGGGACAGGGGTCAGGAGACCCAGTACTTC; CDR3aa: CASRFHNRAWDRGQETQYF
j_gene: TRBJ1-2; abundance: NA; d_gene: NA; v_gene: TRBV6-1; CDR3nt: TGTGCCATCCCCAAGAGGACGGCCCGGGGCTACACCTTC; CDR3aa: CAIPKRTARGYTF
j_gene: TRBJ1-2; abundance: many; d_gene: NA; v_gene: TRBV20-1; CDR3nt: TGCAGTGCTAGAACACTCCGATTACGGGGGAACTATGGCTACACCTTC; CDR3aa: CSARTLRLRGNYGYTF